The 17 T cell receptor beta chains given below trace back to one sample, sequenced in a study of tumor and adjacent non-tumor tissue in lung cancer (dated by TCRdb to the late 2010s). To prepare the library, multiplex PCR was applied. Instrument used: Illumina HiSeq 2500. TCRbeta libraries were constructed through three rounds of nested PCR with primers (Table S4) according to protocols adapted from ARM-PCR. TCRdb handled the public reads itself, with Q25 trimming in fastp and clone calling in MiXCR, and kept productive beta chains. Every entry covers one CDR3 protein and lists the most common genes and DNA from its rows. In this sample the table shows about 80,000 distinct CDR3 sequences, roughly 80% of which occur a single time. About 14% of the sample belongs to the ten largest clones. RNA was extracted from bulk unsorted tissue and checked for quality with a NanoDrop ND-1000 and an Agilent 2100.

Sequences were obtained from lung tumor tissue. The receptors were sampled from a woman aged 50 to 60 with non-small cell lung cancer.

V and J are TRBV6-5 and TRBJ2-7; maybe TRBD2 (6 bases). The V end lost 3 bases, the J end lost 7 bases, and 16 bases lay between the germline ends. The length of the CDR3 is 14 residues. Germline loops: CDR1 MNHEY, CDR2 SVGAGI. The CDR3 DNA reads TGTGCCAGCAGTTATAGGGAGGACTTATGGGAGCAGTACTTC. It yields the protein CASSYREDLWEQYF.

The chain combines TRBV20-1 with TRBJ2-5; D perhaps matches TRBD1 (5 bases). The germline V and J ends were trimmed by 7 bases and 2 bases, with 23 bases remaining between them. The CDR3 covers 16 residues. CDR1 DFQATT and CDR2 SNEGSKA come from the germline V gene (reference sequence). This chain's CDR3 is CSDRVHNTQGQETQYF. The CDR3 nucleotides are TGCAGTGATAGGGTACACAATACCCAGGGACAAGAGACCCAGTACTTC.

Concerning this clonotype: The junction differs from germline at one of its ends, possibly a read error. The chain uses TRBV6-6 and TRBJ2-1; the D gene is possibly TRBD2 (5 bases). This CDR3 has 12 amino acids. Looked up from germline, CDR1 is MNHNY and CDR2 is SVGAGI (reference sequence). In DNA form, the CDR3 reads TGTGCCAGCAGTTACTCGACGGGAATTGAGGTCTTC. Encoded protein: CASSYSTGIEVF.

The genes are TRBV6-6 and TRBJ2-1, with TRBD1 matching over 8 bases. The CDR3 is made up of 20 amino acids. From germline, CDR1 is MNHNY and CDR2 SVGAGI (reference sequence). Trimming took 0 bases from V and 4 from J; bases not matched to a gene: 17. The CDR3 loop is CASSYSAQMIGNRGYNEQFF. The CDR3 region has the DNA TGTGCCAGCAGTTACTCAGCTCAAATGATCGGGAACAGGGGGTACAATGAGCAGTTCTTC.

This clonotype was recorded once. The CDR3 is CSVRGGSNEQFF. The CDR3 DNA follows: TGCAGTGTTAGGGGTGGGAGCAATGAGCAGTTCTTC. The chain employs TRBV29-1 and TRBJ2-1, with D tentatively TRBD1 or TRBD2 (5 bases each). The CDR3 extends over 12 amino acids. From germline, CDR1 is SQVTM and CDR2 ANQGSEA.

With respect to this clonotype: The junction differs from germline at one of its ends, possibly a read error. CDR3 amino acids: CSSASGDLDTKYF. CDR3 coding DNA: TGCAGTTCAGCCAGCGGGGACCTCGATACGAAGTATTTT. This sequence joins TRBV29-1 and TRBJ2-3; 7 positions agree with TRBD2. Germline CDR1 SQVTM, CDR2 ANQGSEA. This CDR3 has 13 residues.

The chain combines TRBV5-1 with TRBJ2-2, with D uncertain. Germline V gene data show CDR1 as SGHRS and CDR2 as YFSETQ. The CDR3 runs to 13 residues. Trimming left V 5 bases short and J 4 bases short, with 9 bases between. The CDR3 DNA is TGCGCCAGCAGGGTTACGCCCACCGGGGAGCTGTTTTTT. The encoded protein is CASRVTPTGELFF.

In regard to this clonotype: Compared with germline, one end of the junction differs, possibly owing to a read error. The gene calls are TRBV5-6 and TRBJ2-2; 10 bases agree with TRBD2. The CDR3 runs to 18 residues. Germline values: CDR1 SGHDT, CDR2 YYEEEE. CDR3 nucleotides: TGTGCCAGCAGCTCCCGACTAGCGGGCTTAAGAAACACCAGGGAGCTGCTTTTT. Translating it yields CASSSRLAGLRNTRELLF.

The rearrangement joins TRBV11-2 to TRBJ2-7, with D tentatively TRBD1 or TRBD2 (6 bases each). The V gene lost 1 base and the J gene lost 13 bases, with 29 bases spanning the gap. The CDR3 is made up of 17 amino acids. Per germline, CDR1 SGHAT and CDR2 FQNNGV. The CDR3 loop is CASSLAAGHTGPYEKYF. The CDR3 nucleotides are TGTGCCAGCAGCTTAGCCGCGGGACACACGGGGCCCTACGAGAAATACTTC.

The sample holds many counts of this clonotype. The V call is TRBV7-8, the J call TRBJ2-7; D gene uncertain. This CDR3 has 15 residues. Germline V CDR1 and CDR2: SGHVS, FQNEAQ. Trimming removed 1 base at V and 2 bases at J, with 12 bases between. CDR3 residues: CASSLVRTNTYEQYF. In DNA form, the CDR3 reads TGTGCCAGCAGCTTAGTCAGAACTAATACCTACGAGCAGTACTTC.

This clonotype has more than one count but fewer than ten. The junction does not match germline at one end; this may be a read error. The chain has TRBV20-1 and TRBJ2-2, with 9 bases identical to TRBD2. There are 14 residues in the CDR3. Germline CDR1 reads DFQATT; CDR2 reads SNEGSKA (reference sequence). CDR3 DNA sequence: TGCAGTACTAGTCCTAGCGGGATTTCCGGGGAGTTGTTTTTT. Its translation: CSTSPSGISGELFF.

A note on this clonotype: Lacking the conserved final phenylalanine or tryptophan, this CDR3 likely reflects a read error. The chain carries TRBV14 and TRBJ2-7, with unresolved D. This CDR3 is built from 13 residues. CDR1 is SGHDN and CDR2 is FVKESK in the germline V gene. CDR3 nucleotides: TGTACCAGCAGCCAAGGACGTTCCTACGAGCAGTACTTA. It is translated as CTSSQGRSYEQYL.

With respect to this clonotype: A junction end diverges from the germline sequence, so it may reflect a read error. CDR3 DNA: TGCAGCGTCGGTGGCGGACTGAACTCTGAAGCTTTCTTT. Translating it yields CSVGGGLNSEAFF. This chain connects TRBV29-1 to TRBJ1-1; D gene unclear. This CDR3 region has 13 residues. CDR1 and CDR2 from the germline V gene are SQVTM and ANQGSEA.

For this clonotype: Because the CDR3 is missing its conserved closing phenylalanine or tryptophan, this is likely a read error. The rearrangement uses TRBV29-1 and TRBJ2-1, with a weak D call TRBD2 (6 bases). The CDR3 spans 13 residues. Germline loops: CDR1 SQVTM, CDR2 ANQGSEA. CDR3 loop: CSLEVRASDEQFS. The CDR3 nucleotides are TGCAGCCTTGAAGTGAGGGCTAGCGATGAGCAGTTCTCC.

This clonotype was picked up many times. The V and J genes are TRBV29-1 and TRBJ2-3; 12 bases match TRBD1. There are 15 residues in the CDR3. CDR1 and CDR2 (germline): SQVTM, ANQGSEA. Germline trimming cut 3 bases from V and 4 bases from J; bases unmatched to any gene: 5. This CDR3 reads CSVEGGQGASDTQYF. CDR3 DNA sequence: TGCAGCGTTGAGGGGGGACAGGGGGCGTCAGATACGCAGTATTTT.

As concerns this clonotype: No conserved phenylalanine or tryptophan ends this CDR3, so it is likely a read error. This CDR3 reads CSARGTGTRIGFAGNTIYL. In nucleotides, the CDR3 is TGCAGTGCTAGAGGAACCGGGACAAGGATCGGGTTTGCTGGAAACACCATATATCTT. The chain couples TRBV20-1 to TRBJ1-3; weak D call: TRBD1 (6 bases). V was shortened by 1 base and J by 2 bases, with 24 bases between the two germline ends. The CDR3 has 19 amino acids. Germline-derived CDR1 and CDR2 are DFQATT and SNEGSKA (reference sequence).

This sequence joins TRBV28 and TRBJ2-6, with 9 bases lining up with TRBD1. CDR3 length equals 17 residues. Trimming took 6 bases from V and 14 from J; bases not matched to a gene: 20. Germline lookup yields CDR1 MDHEN and CDR2 SYDVKM. The CDR3 coding sequence is TGTGCCAGCAGCCCTGGGACAGGGCGACCTGGGGCCAAGCTCCTGACTTTC. Protein: CASSPGTGRPGAKLLTF. The variable domain in full, with the rest retrieved from reference TRBV28 and TRBJ2-6, is DVKVTQSSRYLVKRTGEKVFLECVQDMDHENMFWYRQDPGLGLRLIYFSYDVKMKEKGDIPEGYSVSREKKERFSLILESASTNQTSMYLCASSPGTGRPGAKLLTFGAGSRLTVL.